The rows below give T cell receptor beta chains drawn from one sample of a study of sequential checkpoint blockade in melanoma. Assay: immunoSEQ multiplex PCR; the TCRdb copy retains only in-frame clones and omits some. The data hold 25,000 to 30,000 clones, with 65% to 85% observed a single time. Material: CD8+ T cells sorted from blood (inferred from file names), obtained from a patient given nivolumab and ipilimumab in sequence. These receptors came from a human donor with melanoma. Each CDR3 is given with its conserved first and last residue. Fields, in order: clone size, D gene, V gene, J gene, CDR3 protein, CDR3 DNA. The D gene is left open where the match is weak. The listing skips clone size in some rows; elsewhere it reads once, few, many or a size class.

size: NA; D: NA; V: TRBV19; J: TRBJ2-1; CDR3: CASSIGAYEQFF; DNA: TGTGCCAGTAGTATCGGAGCTTACGAGCAGTTCTTC
size: once; D: TRBD2; V: TRBV6-4; J: TRBJ2-3; CDR3: CASSTSGAFTDTQYF; DNA: TGTGCCAGCAGTACTAGCGGGGCTTTCACAGATACGCAGTATTTT
size: NA; D: TRBD2; V: TRBV7-3; J: TRBJ2-3; CDR3: CASSLMSGGRTDTQYF; DNA: TGTGCCAGCAGCTTAATGAGCGGGGGGCGCACAGATACGCAGTATTTT
size: once; D: TRBD1; V: TRBV4-3; J: TRBJ1-2; CDR3: CASSQGTGKYGYTF; DNA: TGCGCCAGCAGCCAAGGGACAGGGAAATATGGCTACACCTTC
size: NA; D: NA; V: TRBV9; J: TRBJ2-1; CDR3: CASSVGGAANEQFF; DNA: TGTGCCAGCAGCGTAGGGGGCGCCGCCAATGAGCAGTTCTTC
size: NA; D: NA; V: TRBV19; J: TRBJ1-1; CDR3: CASRSGNTEAFF; DNA: TGTGCCAGTAGGTCGGGGAACACTGAAGCTTTCTTT
size: NA; D: NA; V: TRBV5-8; J: TRBJ1-1; CDR3: CASSLTRNTEAFF; DNA: TGTGCCAGCAGCTTGACGCGGAACACTGAAGCTTTCTTT
size: NA; D: NA; V: TRBV6-5; J: TRBJ1-5; CDR3: CASSLTGYRQPQHF; DNA: TGTGCCAGCAGTTTAACAGGGTATCGTCAGCCCCAGCATTTT
size: NA; D: NA; V: TRBV5-6; J: TRBJ2-7; CDR3: CASTIEGGQNEQYF; DNA: TGTGCCAGCACCATTGAGGGGGGGCAAAACGAGCAGTACTTC
size: NA; D: NA; V: TRBV5-6; J: TRBJ1-2; CDR3: CASIHGAGPLYGYTF; DNA: TGTGCCAGCATCCATGGTGCAGGTCCCCTCTATGGCTACACCTTC
size: NA; D: TRBD1; V: TRBV27; J: TRBJ2-7; CDR3: CASSYDRGGQAYEQYF; DNA: TGTGCCAGCAGTTATGACAGGGGGGGACAAGCCTACGAGCAGTACTTC
size: NA; D: TRBD2; V: TRBV12-5; J: TRBJ2-1; CDR3: CASGLTSGVLSYNEQFF; DNA: TGTGCTAGTGGTTTGACTAGCGGGGTGCTCTCCTACAATGAGCAGTTCTTC
size: NA; D: TRBD1; V: TRBV27; J: TRBJ1-2; CDR3: CASSPGTGVGANYGYTF; DNA: TGTGCCAGCAGTCCGGGGACAGGGGTTGGGGCTAACTATGGCTACACCTTC
size: NA; D: TRBD1; V: TRBV13; J: TRBJ2-7; CDR3: CASSTGVEQYF; DNA: TGTGCCAGCAGTACAGGGGTGGAGCAGTACTTC
size: once; D: TRBD2; V: TRBV5-4; J: TRBJ2-1; CDR3: CASSFLAGPGNEQFF; DNA: TGTGCCAGCAGCTTTCTAGCGGGACCGGGGAATGAGCAGTTCTTC
size: NA; D: TRBD2; V: TRBV7-8; J: TRBJ2-7; CDR3: CASSPRRGLAGGLSSYEQYF; DNA: TGTGCCAGCAGTCCCAGGAGGGGACTAGCGGGAGGCCTTAGCTCCTACGAGCAGTACTTC
size: few; D: NA; V: TRBV4-2; J: TRBJ2-1; CDR3: CASSPLPYNEQFF; DNA: TGTGCCAGCAGCCCCCTCCCCTACAATGAGCAGTTCTTC
size: NA; D: NA; V: TRBV27; J: TRBJ2-2; CDR3: CASSQITRGHTGELFF; DNA: TGTGCCAGCAGCCAAATTACCAGGGGACACACCGGGGAGCTGTTTTTT
size: NA; D: TRBD2; V: TRBV5-4; J: TRBJ2-7; CDR3: CASSPGLAGAAYEQYF; DNA: TGTGCCAGCAGTCCTGGACTAGCGGGAGCCGCCTACGAGCAGTACTTC
size: few; D: NA; V: TRBV6-4; J: TRBJ2-1; CDR3: CASSDSRGGNYNEQFF; DNA: TGTGCCAGCAGTGACTCGAGGGGGGGAAACTACAATGAGCAGTTCTTC
size: NA; D: NA; V: TRBV12-5; J: TRBJ1-1; CDR3: CASGLGPRDTEAFF; DNA: TGTGCTAGTGGTTTGGGACCCCGGGACACTGAAGCTTTCTTT
size: NA; D: NA; V: TRBV28; J: TRBJ2-7; CDR3: CASRTARFSEQYF; DNA: TGTGCCAGCAGAACCGCTAGGTTCAGCGAGCAGTACTTC
size: NA; D: TRBD1; V: TRBV27; J: TRBJ2-7; CDR3: CASSVGQGYEQYF; DNA: TGTGCCAGCAGTGTCGGACAGGGATACGAGCAGTACTTC
size: NA; D: NA; V: TRBV11-2; J: TRBJ2-7; CDR3: CASSWGTYEQYF; DNA: TGTGCCAGCTCCTGGGGCACCTACGAGCAGTACTTC
size: once; D: TRBD1; V: TRBV5-6; J: TRBJ2-5; CDR3: CASSFGTGGTQYF; DNA: TGTGCCAGCAGCTTCGGGACAGGGGGGACCCAGTACTTC
size: NA; D: TRBD2; V: TRBV5-1; J: TRBJ2-3; CDR3: CASSLDPLTSGTQDTQYF; DNA: TGCGCCAGCAGCTTGGACCCCCTGACTAGCGGGACCCAAGATACGCAGTATTTT
size: NA; D: TRBD1; V: TRBV19; J: TRBJ2-1; CDR3: CATEPTGGSYNEQFF; DNA: TGTGCCACCGAACCGACAGGGGGATCCTACAATGAGCAGTTCTTC
size: NA; D: TRBD2; V: TRBV13; J: TRBJ2-1; CDR3: CASSDVGGVHNEQFF; DNA: TGTGCCAGCAGCGATGTCGGGGGGGTACACAATGAGCAGTTCTTC
size: NA; D: TRBD2; V: TRBV7-2; J: TRBJ2-1; CDR3: CASSLEWGGYEQFF; DNA: TGTGCCAGCAGCTTAGAGTGGGGGGGATATGAGCAGTTCTTC
size: NA; D: NA; V: TRBV6-6; J: TRBJ1-2; CDR3: CASSYSGQFYGYTF; DNA: TGTGCCAGCAGTTACTCCGGACAGTTCTATGGCTACACCTTC
size: few; D: TRBD2; V: TRBV6-4; J: TRBJ2-1; CDR3: CASSIGVAGGEVFF; DNA: TGTGCCAGCAGTATTGGAGTAGCGGGGGGCGAGGTGTTCTTC
size: NA; D: TRBD1; V: TRBV6-6; J: TRBJ1-2; CDR3: CASRLGQGNLGGYTF; DNA: TGTGCCAGCAGACTTGGACAGGGCAATCTTGGGGGCTACACCTTC
size: NA; D: NA; V: TRBV19; J: TRBJ2-7; CDR3: CASKASASSYEQYF; DNA: TGTGCCAGTAAGGCTAGCGCGAGCTCCTACGAGCAGTACTTC
size: NA; D: NA; V: TRBV4-1; J: TRBJ1-6; CDR3: CASSYTGYNSPLHF; DNA: TGCGCCAGCAGCTATACAGGGTATAATTCACCCCTCCACTTT
size: NA; D: NA; V: TRBV6-1; J: TRBJ1-2; CDR3: CASVTGYYGYTF; DNA: TGTGCCAGCGTTACGGGATACTATGGCTACACCTTC
size: NA; D: NA; V: TRBV27; J: TRBJ2-2; CDR3: CASSLRVGETGELFF; DNA: TGTGCCAGCAGTTTGCGAGTCGGGGAGACCGGGGAGCTGTTTTTT
size: NA; D: TRBD1; V: TRBV5-5; J: TRBJ2-7; CDR3: CASSFGQAYEQYF; DNA: TGTGCCAGCAGCTTCGGACAGGCCTACGAGCAGTACTTC
size: NA; D: NA; V: TRBV5-8; J: TRBJ1-2; CDR3: CASGITGKTRFGYTF; DNA: TGTGCCAGCGGGATTACAGGGAAGACGCGTTTTGGCTACACCTTC
size: once; D: NA; V: TRBV19; J: TRBJ1-1; CDR3: CASSYQGSTEAFF; DNA: TGTGCCAGCTCCTACCAGGGCAGCACTGAAGCTTTCTTT
size: few; D: TRBD2; V: TRBV7-2; J: TRBJ2-7; CDR3: CASSFGLAGAYEQYF; DNA: TGTGCCAGCAGCTTCGGACTAGCGGGGGCCTACGAGCAGTACTTC
size: NA; D: TRBD1; V: TRBV10-1; J: TRBJ1-2; CDR3: CASSGLPGQVYGYTF; DNA: TGCGCCAGCAGTGGGCTGCCGGGACAGGTCTATGGCTACACCTTC
size: NA; D: NA; V: TRBV5-1; J: TRBJ1-2; CDR3: CASSLVIVGSTDYYGYTF; DNA: TGCGCCAGCAGCTTGGTTATCGTTGGTTCGACTGATTACTATGGCTACACCTTC